These T cell receptor beta chains were read from a single sample in a study of shared clonotypes between healthy human individuals. TCRdb keeps only in-frame clones here, not all; method: immunoSEQ multiplex PCR. The sample has about 700,000 clones; around 72% are singletons. Material for sequencing was memory CD4+ T cells sorted from blood. These receptors all come from a woman younger than 45 in good health. Each CDR3 is given with its conserved first and last residue. The order of the fields is D gene, V gene, CDR3 length, J gene, clone size, CDR3 DNA, CDR3 protein. D genes are given only for firm matches. Size tells how often a clone was seen (once, few, many) or the class of an expanded clone, and some rows leave it out.

>TRBD2|TRBV29-1|14|TRBJ2-5|NA
TGCAGCGTTCGAAGGGCGGGAGGGGTCGAGACCCAGTACTTC
CSVRRAGGVETQYF
>NA|TRBV4-2|14|TRBJ1-2|NA
TGTGCCAGCAGCCCCTCAGGGGTAAACTATGGCTACACCTTC
CASSPSGVNYGYTF
>NA|TRBV6-1|14|TRBJ2-1|once
TGTGCCAGCAGTGTACAGGGCGCCTACAATGAGCAGTTCTTC
CASSVQGAYNEQFF
>TRBD2|TRBV5-1|18|TRBJ2-1|NA
TGCGCCAGCAGCAGGAGCGGGAGGGCTAGCAGCTCCTACAATGAGCAGTTCTTC
CASSRSGRASSSYNEQFF
>TRBD2|TRBV4-1|20|TRBJ2-5|NA
TGCGCCAGCAGCCAAGGAGGTTTGGGACTAGCGGGAGGGCTCCAAGAGACCCAGTACTTC
CASSQGGLGLAGGLQETQYF
>NA|TRBV16|15|TRBJ1-4|NA
TGTGCCAGCAGCCCCCGACGGATCCCTAATGAAAAACTGTTTTTT
CASSPRRIPNEKLFF
>TRBD1|TRBV25-1|15|TRBJ2-5|NA
TGTGCCAGCAGTGAACCCAGATCACAGGGGGAGACCCAGTACTTC
CASSEPRSQGETQYF
>TRBD1|TRBV13|16|TRBJ1-2|NA
TGTGCCAGCAGCCCCGAGATGGGACAGTCTCCCTATGGCTACACCTTC
CASSPEMGQSPYGYTF
>NA|TRBV5-1|14|TRBJ2-3|NA
TGCGCCAGCAGGAAACAACCCTCGGAGGATACGCAGTATTTT
CASRKQPSEDTQYF
>TRBD2|TRBV18|15|TRBJ2-7|NA
TGTGCCAGCACGCCTACCGGGACTAGCTCCTACGAGCAGTACTTC
CASTPTGTSSYEQYF
>NA|TRBV9|20|TRBJ1-2|NA
TGTGCCAGCAGTTTAGTGCCCGGGAGGGCGGGGGTTTTGATTAACTATGGCTACACCTTC
CASSLVPGRAGVLINYGYTF
>TRBD2|TRBV7-9|16|TRBJ2-7|few
TGTGCCAGCAGCTTAGGGACTAGCGGAAGCTCCTACGAGCAGTACTTC
CASSLGTSGSSYEQYF
>NA|TRBV14|20|TRBJ1-4|NA
TGTGCCAGCAGCCAGGAGCTGGCGGCGACTCGAGGGGGAAGGAATGAAAAACTGTTTTTT
CASSQELAATRGGRNEKLFF
>TRBD2|TRBV7-2|16|TRBJ2-7|NA
TGTGCCAGCAGCTTACTGGGCGGGAGGGCCTCTTACGAGCAGTACTTC
CASSLLGGRASYEQYF
>TRBD2|TRBV5-1|15|TRBJ2-7|NA
TGCGCCAGCAGAGGTACTAGCGGGAGAGCAGGCGAGCAGTACTTC
CASRGTSGRAGEQYF
>NA|TRBV15|15|TRBJ2-5|NA
TGTGCCACCAGCAGCCTAACAGGGTACCAAGAGACCCAGTACTTC
CATSSLTGYQETQYF
>TRBD1|TRBV27|16|TRBJ1-2|NA
TGTGCCAGCAGTTCCTGGACAGGGCGGGCTAACTATGGCTACACCTTC
CASSSWTGRANYGYTF
>NA|TRBV28|12|TRBJ2-7|NA
TGTGCCAGCAGTTTTGGGGGTCCCGAGCAGTACTTC
CASSFGGPEQYF
>TRBD1|TRBV2|13|TRBJ1-2|NA
TGTGCCAGCCCCCCGGGACAGGGGCACGGCTACACCTTC
CASPPGQGHGYTF
>TRBD1|TRBV28|15|TRBJ1-5|NA
TGTGCCAGCAGTTTAGTGGGACAGGGCAATCAGCCCCAGCATTTT
CASSLVGQGNQPQHF
>NA|TRBV19|13|TRBJ2-7|NA
TGTGCCAGTCCCGGTCCAGGGCTTCACGAGCAGTACTTC
CASPGPGLHEQYF
>TRBD2|TRBV5-1|16|TRBJ2-7|NA
TGCGCCAGCAGCTGGGAAGGACTAGCAAATTCCTACGAGCAGTACTTC
CASSWEGLANSYEQYF
>TRBD1|TRBV18|14|TRBJ2-5|once
TGTGCCAGCTCTCACGGACAGGGTGGAGAGACCCAGTACTTC
CASSHGQGGETQYF
>NA|TRBV5-1|15|TRBJ2-1|NA
TGCGCCAGCAGCCGGGATAGGGGCTCCTACAATGAGCAGTTCTTC
CASSRDRGSYNEQFF
>NA|TRBV5-1|13|TRBJ2-5|NA
TGCGCCAGCAGGATGGGCCCAACGGAGACCCAGTACTTC
CASRMGPTETQYF
>TRBD1|TRBV5-1|15|TRBJ1-1|NA
TGCGCCAGCAGTCGGGACAGGGCCGGGAACACTGAAGCTTTCTTT
CASSRDRAGNTEAFF
>NA|TRBV11-2|14|TRBJ2-6|NA
TGTGCCACCAACCAATACTCTGGGGCCAACGTCCTGACTTTC
CATNQYSGANVLTF
>NA|TRBV25-1|14|TRBJ2-2|NA
TGTGCCAGCAGTCCTGGGTGGGGTCGGGGGGAGCTGTTTTTT
CASSPGWGRGELFF
>NA|TRBV28|12|TRBJ2-7|NA
TGTGCCACCCAAGGACACACCTACGAGCAGTACTTC
CATQGHTYEQYF
>TRBD2|TRBV27|16|TRBJ2-3|NA
TGTGCCAGCAGACCAGCTCCTAGCGGAATCACAGATACGCAGTATTTT
CASRPAPSGITDTQYF
>NA|TRBV6-6|14|TRBJ1-5|NA
TGTGCCAGCAGTTACGACAGAAACAATCAGCCCCAGCATTTT
CASSYDRNNQPQHF
>NA|TRBV7-2|15|TRBJ1-2|once
TGTGCCAGCAGCTTAGCGGGACTAGGGAGCTATGGCTACACCTTC
CASSLAGLGSYGYTF
>NA|TRBV4-1|15|TRBJ2-2|NA
TGCGCCAGCACCTGGGGGCGGAAGAACACCGGGGAGCTGTTTTTT
CASTWGRKNTGELFF
>NA|TRBV29-1|14|TRBJ2-1|few
TGCAGCGTTGATACGGCCATACTATTTTCGGAGCAGTTCTTC
CSVDTAILFSEQFF
>TRBD2|TRBV19|15|TRBJ2-2|few
TGTGCCAGCAAGCGGCCAGCGGGAAACACCGGGGAGCTGTTTTTT
CASKRPAGNTGELFF
>NA|TRBV7-9|15|TRBJ1-1|few
TGTGCCAGCAGCTTAATTAACAGCTTGAACACTGAAGCTTTCTTT
CASSLINSLNTEAFF